One T cell receptor beta chain is described in this entry. These data are taken from a study of patients and donors after allogeneic stem cell transplantation. The CDR3 consists of 14 residues. The germline CDR1 and CDR2 sequences are SQVTM and ANQGSEA. V trimming: 6 bases; J trimming: 5 bases; junction bases outside the gene matches: 4. TCRdb used MiXCR to reprocess the RT-PCR reads, holding one entry per CDR3 protein. Counted here are roughly 180,000 distinct CDR3 sequences, less than 45% occurring once; the ten biggest clones make up around 35%. Sequencing was performed on blood, either unsorted or a sorted T cell fraction (not recorded which). The receptor was derived from a human donor who was either an allogeneic HSCT recipient or a stem cell or donor lymphocyte infusion donor (not recorded which). It is not recorded whose cells these are; they may come from a transplant donor. The rearrangement joins TRBV29-1 to TRBJ2-3; 14 nucleotides line up with TRBD2. The CDR3 sequence: CSVGTSGSGDTQYF. CDR3 sequence (DNA): TGCAGCGTAGGGACTAGCGGGAGTGGAGATACGCAGTATTTT.